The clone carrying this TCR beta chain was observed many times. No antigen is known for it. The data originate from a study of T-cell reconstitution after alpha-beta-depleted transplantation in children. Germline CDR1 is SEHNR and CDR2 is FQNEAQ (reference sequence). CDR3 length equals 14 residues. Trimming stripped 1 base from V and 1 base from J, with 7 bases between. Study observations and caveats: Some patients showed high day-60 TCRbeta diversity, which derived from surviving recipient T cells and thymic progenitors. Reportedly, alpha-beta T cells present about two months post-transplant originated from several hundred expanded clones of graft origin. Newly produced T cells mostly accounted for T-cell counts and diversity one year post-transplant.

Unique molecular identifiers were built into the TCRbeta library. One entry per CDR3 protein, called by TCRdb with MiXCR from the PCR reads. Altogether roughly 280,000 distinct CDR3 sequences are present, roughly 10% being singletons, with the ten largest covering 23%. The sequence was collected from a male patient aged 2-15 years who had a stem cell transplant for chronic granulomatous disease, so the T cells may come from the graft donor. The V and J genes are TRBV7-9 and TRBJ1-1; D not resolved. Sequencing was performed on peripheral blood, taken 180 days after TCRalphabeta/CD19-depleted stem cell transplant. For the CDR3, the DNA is TGTGCCAGCAGCTTAGGATCCGGGAACACTGAAGCTTTCTTT. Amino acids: CASSLGSGNTEAFF.